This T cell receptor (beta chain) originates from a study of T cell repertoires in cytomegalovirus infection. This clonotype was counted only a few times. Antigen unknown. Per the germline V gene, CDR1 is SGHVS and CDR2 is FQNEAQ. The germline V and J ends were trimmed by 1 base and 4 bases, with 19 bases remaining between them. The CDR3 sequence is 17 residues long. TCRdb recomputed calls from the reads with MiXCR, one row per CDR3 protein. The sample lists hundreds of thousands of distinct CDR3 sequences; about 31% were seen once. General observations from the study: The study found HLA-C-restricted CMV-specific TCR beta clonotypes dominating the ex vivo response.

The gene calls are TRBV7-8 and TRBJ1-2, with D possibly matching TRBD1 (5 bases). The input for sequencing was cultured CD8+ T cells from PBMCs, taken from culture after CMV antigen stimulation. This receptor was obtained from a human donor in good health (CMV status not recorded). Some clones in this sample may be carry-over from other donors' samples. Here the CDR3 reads CASSLDRAGNIGYGYTF. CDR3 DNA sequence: TGTGCCAGCAGCTTAGATCGGGCAGGGAATATAGGCTATGGCTACACCTTC.